These T cell receptor beta chains were read from a single sample in a study of T cells in Graves' hyperthyroidism and ophthalmopathy. TCRdb redid the calling of the multiplex PCR reads with MiXCR, one entry per CDR3 protein. This table holds over 350,000 distinct CDR3 sequences, roughly 14% found once. Specimen: blood. Source of these receptors: a man younger than 35 with Graves' ophthalmopathy. CDR3s include the opening cysteine and the closing phenylalanine or tryptophan. Each record gives: V gene, CDR3 length, J gene, CDR3 protein.

V gene: TRBV7-6; CDR3 length: 17; J gene: TRBJ2-1; CDR3 protein: CASSLSVWSGGAHEQFF
V gene: TRBV3-1; CDR3 length: 17; J gene: TRBJ2-7; CDR3 protein: CASSAREGQGLSYEQYF
V gene: TRBV20-1; CDR3 length: 16; J gene: TRBJ2-5; CDR3 protein: CSAQGGISQYQETQYF
V gene: TRBV2; CDR3 length: 14; J gene: TRBJ1-6; CDR3 protein: CASSDRDRGSPLHF
V gene: TRBV5-1; CDR3 length: 15; J gene: TRBJ2-1; CDR3 protein: CASSNQTSAYNEQFF
V gene: TRBV12-3/TRBV12-4; CDR3 length: 13; J gene: TRBJ1-2; CDR3 protein: CASSWTGNYGYTF
V gene: TRBV12-3/TRBV12-4; CDR3 length: 11; J gene: TRBJ2-5; CDR3 protein: CASVTRETQYF
V gene: TRBV27; CDR3 length: 14; J gene: TRBJ2-7; CDR3 protein: CASSLRGYGYEQYF
V gene: TRBV12-3/TRBV12-4; CDR3 length: 12; J gene: TRBJ1-2; CDR3 protein: CASSSYSYGYTF
V gene: TRBV6-1; CDR3 length: 14; J gene: TRBJ1-5; CDR3 protein: CASSRGNSNQPQHF
V gene: TRBV9; CDR3 length: 12; J gene: TRBJ2-5; CDR3 protein: CASSESWETQYF
V gene: TRBV7-3; CDR3 length: 13; J gene: TRBJ2-1; CDR3 protein: CASSPSRSNEQFF
V gene: TRBV7-6; CDR3 length: 15; J gene: TRBJ2-7; CDR3 protein: CASSLGTRLTYEQYF
V gene: TRBV27; CDR3 length: 15; J gene: TRBJ2-7; CDR3 protein: CASSLSAGGEGEQYF
V gene: TRBV18; CDR3 length: 15; J gene: TRBJ2-7; CDR3 protein: CASSPGVAGGYEQYF
V gene: TRBV7-2; CDR3 length: 12; J gene: TRBJ2-7; CDR3 protein: CASSLAQGEQYF
V gene: TRBV14; CDR3 length: 18; J gene: TRBJ2-1; CDR3 protein: CASSQDPGSSATYNEQFF
V gene: TRBV27; CDR3 length: 15; J gene: TRBJ2-1; CDR3 protein: CASSRPGTSVNEQFF
V gene: TRBV15; CDR3 length: 16; J gene: TRBJ2-2; CDR3 protein: CATSSSSGRNTGELFF
V gene: TRBV27; CDR3 length: 23; J gene: TRBJ2-1; CDR3 protein: CASSLFSIGRTSGGQISYNEQFF
V gene: TRBV3-1; CDR3 length: 15; J gene: TRBJ2-3; CDR3 protein: CASSQYLPRGDTQYF
V gene: TRBV20-1; CDR3 length: 16; J gene: TRBJ1-1; CDR3 protein: CSARVAGGPMNTEAFF
V gene: TRBV7-2; CDR3 length: 14; J gene: TRBJ1-2; CDR3 protein: CASSLVGQGYGYTF
V gene: TRBV2; CDR3 length: 14; J gene: TRBJ2-5; CDR3 protein: CASSLGSSRETQYF
V gene: TRBV3-1; CDR3 length: 12; J gene: TRBJ1-3; CDR3 protein: CASSQTGPTIYF
V gene: TRBV18; CDR3 length: 15; J gene: TRBJ2-3; CDR3 protein: CASSPQGGAPDTQYF
V gene: TRBV3-1; CDR3 length: 16; J gene: TRBJ1-4; CDR3 protein: CASSRHLSGQSEKLFF
V gene: TRBV7-3; CDR3 length: 12; J gene: TRBJ2-1; CDR3 protein: CASSLRNNEQFF
V gene: TRBV6-1; CDR3 length: 13; J gene: TRBJ2-7; CDR3 protein: CASSPGQATKQYF
V gene: TRBV12-3/TRBV12-4; CDR3 length: 16; J gene: TRBJ2-3; CDR3 protein: CASSHSGQGFRNTQYF
V gene: TRBV27; CDR3 length: 14; J gene: TRBJ2-7; CDR3 protein: CASSFSSSSYEQYF
V gene: TRBV7-9; CDR3 length: 14; J gene: TRBJ1-6; CDR3 protein: CASSLETRNSPLHF
V gene: TRBV14; CDR3 length: 16; J gene: TRBJ1-2; CDR3 protein: CASSQEDKGSNYGYTF
V gene: TRBV29-1; CDR3 length: 12; J gene: TRBJ1-2; CDR3 protein: CSAAWQDHGYTF
V gene: TRBV11-2; CDR3 length: 14; J gene: TRBJ2-5; CDR3 protein: CASSLLGRQETQYF
V gene: TRBV6-1; CDR3 length: 16; J gene: TRBJ2-3; CDR3 protein: CASSTRLADSTDTQYF
V gene: TRBV20-1; CDR3 length: 15; J gene: TRBJ2-3; CDR3 protein: CSGLRRVGDTDTQYF
V gene: TRBV6-1; CDR3 length: 13; J gene: TRBJ2-3; CDR3 protein: CASRMTGADTQYF
V gene: TRBV19; CDR3 length: 16; J gene: TRBJ1-1; CDR3 protein: CASSTPRGQGITEAFF
V gene: TRBV11-2; CDR3 length: 22; J gene: TRBJ2-5; CDR3 protein: CASSSLLPGQGTFLRGSETQYF
V gene: TRBV20-1; CDR3 length: 13; J gene: TRBJ1-2; CDR3 protein: CSARDYLRGGYTF
V gene: TRBV19; CDR3 length: 14; J gene: TRBJ1-2; CDR3 protein: CASSIRPRDYGYTF
V gene: TRBV11-2; CDR3 length: 16; J gene: TRBJ2-7; CDR3 protein: CASSQPGLAASYEQYF
V gene: TRBV9; CDR3 length: 19; J gene: TRBJ2-5; CDR3 protein: CASSVGIPRTSGAQETQYF
V gene: TRBV20-1; CDR3 length: 12; J gene: TRBJ1-2; CDR3 protein: CSATGTPYGYTF
V gene: TRBV19; CDR3 length: 13; J gene: TRBJ2-5; CDR3 protein: CASSIAIGETQYF
V gene: TRBV7-8; CDR3 length: 14; J gene: TRBJ2-1; CDR3 protein: CASSRNPRADEQFF
V gene: TRBV12-3/TRBV12-4; CDR3 length: 16; J gene: TRBJ2-2; CDR3 protein: CASSRVLAGRGGELFF
V gene: TRBV11-3; CDR3 length: 15; J gene: TRBJ1-1; CDR3 protein: CASSGTGTANTEAFF